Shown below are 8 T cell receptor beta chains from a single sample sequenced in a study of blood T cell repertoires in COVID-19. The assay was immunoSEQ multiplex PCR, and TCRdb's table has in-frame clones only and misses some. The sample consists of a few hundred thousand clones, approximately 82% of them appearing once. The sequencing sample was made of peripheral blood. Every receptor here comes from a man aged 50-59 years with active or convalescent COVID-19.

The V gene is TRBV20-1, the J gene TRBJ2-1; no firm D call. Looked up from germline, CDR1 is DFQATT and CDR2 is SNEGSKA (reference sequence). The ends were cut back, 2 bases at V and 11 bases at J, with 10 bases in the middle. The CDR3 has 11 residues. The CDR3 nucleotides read TGCAGTGCTAGACCGGTTGGTCAGCAGTTCTTC. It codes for CSARPVGQQFF.

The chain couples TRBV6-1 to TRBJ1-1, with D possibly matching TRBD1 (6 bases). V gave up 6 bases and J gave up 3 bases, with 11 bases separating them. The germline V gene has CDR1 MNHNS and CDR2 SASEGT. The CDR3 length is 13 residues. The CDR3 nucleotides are TGTGCCAGCAGACCAGACAGGTACACTGAAGCTTTCTTT. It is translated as CASRPDRYTEAFF.

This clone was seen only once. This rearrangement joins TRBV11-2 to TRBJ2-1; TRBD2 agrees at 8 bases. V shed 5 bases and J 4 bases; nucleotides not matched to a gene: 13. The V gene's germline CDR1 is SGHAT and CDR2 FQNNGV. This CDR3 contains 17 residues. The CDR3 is CASSVRWMAGGYNEQFF. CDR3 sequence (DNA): TGTGCCAGCAGCGTGCGCTGGATGGCGGGGGGATACAATGAGCAGTTCTTC.

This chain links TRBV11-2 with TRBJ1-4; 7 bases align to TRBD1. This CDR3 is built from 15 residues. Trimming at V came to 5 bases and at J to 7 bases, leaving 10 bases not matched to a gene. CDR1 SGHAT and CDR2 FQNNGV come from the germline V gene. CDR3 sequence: CASSPWTGSGEKLFF. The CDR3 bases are TGTGCCAGCAGCCCGTGGACAGGCTCGGGTGAAAAACTGTTTTTT.

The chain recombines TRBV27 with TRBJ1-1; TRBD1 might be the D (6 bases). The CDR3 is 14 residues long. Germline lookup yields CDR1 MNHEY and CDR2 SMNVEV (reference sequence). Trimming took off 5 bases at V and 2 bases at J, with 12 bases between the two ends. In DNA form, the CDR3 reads TGTGCCAGCAGTCCCGGGACACCAAACACTGAAGCTTTCTTT. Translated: CASSPGTPNTEAFF.

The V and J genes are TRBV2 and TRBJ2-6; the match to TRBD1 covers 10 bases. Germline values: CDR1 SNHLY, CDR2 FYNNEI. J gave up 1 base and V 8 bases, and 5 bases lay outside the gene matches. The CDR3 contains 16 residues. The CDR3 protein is CASLRDRGSGANVLTF. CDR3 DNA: TGTGCCAGCCTCCGGGACAGGGGATCTGGGGCCAACGTCCTGACTTTC.

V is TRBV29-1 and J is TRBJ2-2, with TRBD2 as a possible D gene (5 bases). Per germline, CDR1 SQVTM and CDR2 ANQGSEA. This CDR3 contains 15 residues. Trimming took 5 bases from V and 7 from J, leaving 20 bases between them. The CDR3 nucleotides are TGCAGCGTTAGCCCTGCAGGCGCCCGGGGCGGGGAGCTGTTTTTT. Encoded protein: CSVSPAGARGGELFF.

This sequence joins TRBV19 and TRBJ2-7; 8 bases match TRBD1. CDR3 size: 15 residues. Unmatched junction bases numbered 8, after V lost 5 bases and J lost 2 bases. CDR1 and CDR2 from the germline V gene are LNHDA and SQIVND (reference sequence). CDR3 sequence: CASSPTSGGAYEQYF. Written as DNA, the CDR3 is TGTGCCAGTAGTCCCACATCAGGGGGCGCCTACGAGCAGTACTTC. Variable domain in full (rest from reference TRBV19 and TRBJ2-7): DGGITQSPKYLFRKEGQNVTLSCEQNLNHDAMYWYRQDPGQGLRLIYYSQIVNDFQKGDIAEGYSVSREKKESFPLTVTSAQKNPTAFYLCASSPTSGGAYEQYFGPGTRLTVT.